Sequencing of this T cell receptor beta chain was carried out in a study of T-cell memory formation after mild COVID-19. Findings of the study overall: Cross-reactive memory apparently joined, as some responding clones appeared in pre-infection memory. Contracting CD4+ clones were located mainly in CM and EM, and CD8+ clones in EMRA.

A note on this clonotype: Its antigen is not known.

The authors produced TCR alpha and TCR beta cDNA libraries with sample barcodes and UMIs by 5'RACE using constant-segment primers. TCRdb reprocessed the 5' RACE reads via MiXCR and lists one record per CDR3 protein. The sample consists of 470,000 or so distinct CDR3 sequences, about a sixth of them appearing once. Losses at the gene ends were 1 base for V and 4 bases for J; bases not matched to a gene: 11. Germline values: CDR1 DFQATT, CDR2 SNEGSKA (reference sequence). This CDR3 has 16 residues. The sequenced material came from PBMCs or a T cell subset sorted from them (not recorded which). This chain connects TRBV20-1 to TRBJ2-7; 9 nucleotides agree with TRBD1. This TCR was sampled from a man younger than 35 who had mild COVID-19 (a few samples of this study predate the infection). Cell type and time point are not known. As DNA, the CDR3 is TGCAGTGCTAGAGGCGGGACAGGGTTCCCGACATACGAGCAGTACGTC. This translates into CSARGGTGFPTYEQYV.